This T cell receptor (beta chain) was retrieved from a study of shared clonotypes between healthy human individuals. In regard to this clone: Additional DNA sequences in this sample encode the identical CDR3.

Libraries were prepared by immunoSEQ multiplex PCR; TCRdb keeps only in-frame clonotypes and omits some of them. The table records roughly 2.5 million clones, approximately 94% of them present only once. Sequenced material: naive CD4+ T cells sorted from blood. Subset given: CD45RA+ positively selected. This TCR derives from a man between 18 and 29 years old in good health.

The CDR3 coding sequence is TGTGCCAGCAGCTTAGAGGGGGCCAGCAATCAGCCCCAGCATTTT. It is translated as CASSLEGASNQPQHF. The chain has TRBV11-2 and TRBJ1-5; a weak D match, TRBD1 (6 bases). V was trimmed by 0 bases and J by 1 base, leaving 7 bases between them. The CDR3 loop spans 15 amino acids. CDR1 SGHAT and CDR2 FQNNGV come from the germline V gene.